This T cell receptor (beta chain) was profiled in a study of blood T cell repertoires in COVID-19. As for the study in general: Researchers got acute and convalescent COVID-19 samples from the United States, Italy and Spain. PBMCs, B-cell-depleted T cells, or T cells provided the cDNA or gDNA that made up the material.

Trimming cost V 6 bases and J 9 bases; bases outside gene matches: 4. This CDR3 comprises 11 residues. Original processing methods: Estimation of nucleated cell counts relied on the amplification of reference gene primers. Profiled with immunoSEQ multiplex PCR; TCRdb holds only in-frame clones, not every one. The DNA gave D and trimming, while V, J and clone size come from that table. The sample lists over 100,000 clones, roughly 81% seen once, with 1.4% to 1.5% in the top ten. The rearrangement joins TRBV12-3 or TRBV12-4 to TRBJ1-1; 7 bases align to TRBD1. This clonotype originated in a man aged 35 to 55 with acute or convalescent COVID-19. The sample taken for sequencing was peripheral blood. CDR3 DNA: TGTGCCAGCAGCCCGGGACAGCAAGCTTTCTTT. Translating gives CASSPGQQAFF.